Listed below are T cell receptor beta chains from one sample, sequenced in a study of technical replicates of blood from a few donors. This table comes from immunoSEQ multiplex PCR, and its TCRdb copy is limited to in-frame clones, with some not included. The sample contains some 87,000 clones, approximately 96% of which appear only once. Sequenced input: T cells isolated from PBMCs. The source is a human donor in good health. Each CDR3 is given without its conserved first and last residue. The D gene is left open where the match is weak.

v_gene	j_gene	d_gene	CDR3aa
TRBV4-1	TRBJ2-2	TRBD2	ASSPLLAGVGTGELF
TRBV4-3	TRBJ2-3	-	ASSQEKGQDTQY
TRBV27	TRBJ2-7	TRBD1	ASSPRTGFFDEQY
TRBV9	TRBJ2-1	TRBD2	ASSVSGSYNEQF
TRBV6-5	TRBJ2-7	TRBD2	ASRVTSGSANEQY
TRBV30	TRBJ1-3	TRBD1	AWRGQGPSGNTIY
TRBV7-2	TRBJ2-7	-	ASSRRDGSSYEQY
TRBV27	TRBJ1-2	-	ASSLGRASSYYGYT
TRBV18	TRBJ2-4	-	ASSPPSYATKNIQY
TRBV6-1	TRBJ1-5	TRBD1	ASIRDSIFQPQH
TRBV11-2	TRBJ2-5	TRBD1	ASSPGQGQRETQY
TRBV29-1	TRBJ2-3	-	SATWGGTDTQY
TRBV5-1	TRBJ1-3	-	ASSLAEEGTGNTIY
TRBV2	TRBJ2-7	TRBD1	ARIGQAYEQY
TRBV19	TRBJ1-2	TRBD1	ASSTQGAADYGYT
TRBV14	TRBJ2-1	-	ASSQGTGERNEQF